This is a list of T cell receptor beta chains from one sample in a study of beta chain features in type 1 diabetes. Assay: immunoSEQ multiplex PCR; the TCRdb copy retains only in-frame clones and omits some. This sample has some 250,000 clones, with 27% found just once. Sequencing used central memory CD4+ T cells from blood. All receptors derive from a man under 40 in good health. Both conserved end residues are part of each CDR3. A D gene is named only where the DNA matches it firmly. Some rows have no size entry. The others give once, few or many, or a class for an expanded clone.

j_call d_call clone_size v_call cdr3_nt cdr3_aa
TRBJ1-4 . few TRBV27 TGTGCCAGCAGTCCAGGGGCGGGTAATGAAAAACTGTTTTTT CASSPGAGNEKLFF
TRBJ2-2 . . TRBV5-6 TGTGCCAGCAGCTTAACAGCCCTTCCCGGGGAGCTGTTTTTT CASSLTALPGELFF
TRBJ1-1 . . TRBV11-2 TGTGCCAGCAGCAAGACAGGGAACACTGAAGCTTTCTTT CASSKTGNTEAFF
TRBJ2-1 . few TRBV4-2 TGTGCCAGCAGCCAAGATATGGTAGCGGCCTACAATGAGCAGTTCTTC CASSQDMVAAYNEQFF
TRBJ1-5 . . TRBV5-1 TGCGCCAGCAGCTCGGACGGTAGCAATCAGCCCCAGCATTTT CASSSDGSNQPQHF
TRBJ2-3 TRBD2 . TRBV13 TGTGCCAGCAGCTTGAGCGGGAGATTGGCAGATACGCAGTATTTT CASSLSGRLADTQYF
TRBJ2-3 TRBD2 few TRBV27 TGTGCCAGCAGTCCGGGACTAGCGGGAGGAACAGATACGCAGTATTTT CASSPGLAGGTDTQYF
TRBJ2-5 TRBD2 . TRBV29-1 TGCAGCACGAAGCGGGGGGCTCAAGAGACCCAGTACTTC CSTKRGAQETQYF
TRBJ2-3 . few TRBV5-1 TGCGCCAGCAGCTGGGCCACAGGCGGCACAGATACGCAGTATTTT CASSWATGGTDTQYF
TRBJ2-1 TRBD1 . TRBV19 TGTGCCAGTAGATCCGGGACAGGGCAGAATGAGCAGTTCTTC CASRSGTGQNEQFF
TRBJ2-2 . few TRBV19 TGTGCCAGTAAGGGGCAGGGCACCGGGGAGCTGTTTTTT CASKGQGTGELFF
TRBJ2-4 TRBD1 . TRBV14 TGTGCCAGCAGCCAAGGACAGGGAATTGTAAACATTCAGTACTTC CASSQGQGIVNIQYF
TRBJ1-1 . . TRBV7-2 TGTGCCAGCAGCCCCAGGGGAATGTCGGGTGAAGCTTTCTTT CASSPRGMSGEAFF
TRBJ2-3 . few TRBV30 TGTGCCCGGACCGGGGCTAAGGCAGATACGCAGTATTTT CARTGAKADTQYF
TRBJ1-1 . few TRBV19 TGTGCCAGTAGTATAACAGGCATCTCTGAAGCTTTCTTT CASSITGISEAFF
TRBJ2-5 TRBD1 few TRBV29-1 TGCAGCGTGCCCGACAGGGGTACTTTGGAGACCCAGTACTTC CSVPDRGTLETQYF
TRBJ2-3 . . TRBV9 TGTGCCAGCAGCGTATCGGCGGGGAGCACAGATACGCAGTATTTT CASSVSAGSTDTQYF
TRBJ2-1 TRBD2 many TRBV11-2 TGTGCCAGCAGCTTACGGCTAGCGGGGGTATACAATGAGCAGTTCTTC CASSLRLAGVYNEQFF
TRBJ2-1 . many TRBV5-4 TGTGCCAGCAGCGGGAGACAGGAGGACAATGAGCAGTTCTTC CASSGRQEDNEQFF
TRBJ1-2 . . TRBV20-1 TGCAGTGCTCCCTACAGGAATGGCTACACCTTC CSAPYRNGYTF
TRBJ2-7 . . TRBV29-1 TGCAGCGTCTCCTCCCTTAAGGGAGATGACGAGCAGTACTTC CSVSSLKGDDEQYF
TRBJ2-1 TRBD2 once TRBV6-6 TGTGCCAGCCGGGCTAGCGGGGGGTCACAGTTCTTC CASRASGGSQFF
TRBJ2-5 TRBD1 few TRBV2 TGTGCCAGCAGTGAAGCCCAAAGAGGGACAGCTAAAGAGACCCAGTACTTC CASSEAQRGTAKETQYF
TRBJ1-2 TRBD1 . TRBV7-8 TGTGCCAGCAGCTTAGACTGGACAGGGAAAGGCTACACCTTC CASSLDWTGKGYTF
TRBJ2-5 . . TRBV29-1 TGCAGCGTTGAGTTTGGATTTCAAGAGACCCAGTACTTC CSVEFGFQETQYF
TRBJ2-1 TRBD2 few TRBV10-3 TGTGCCATCGGACTAGCGGGAGGAGCGGCGAACTACAATGAGCAGTTCTTC CAIGLAGGAANYNEQFF
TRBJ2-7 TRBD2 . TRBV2 TGTGCCAGCACCGGGACTAGGAACGAGCAGTACTTC CASTGTRNEQYF
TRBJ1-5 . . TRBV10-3 TGTGCCATCAGTGAGTCGACCCGGAATCAGCCCCAGCATTTT CAISESTRNQPQHF
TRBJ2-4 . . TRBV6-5 TGTGCCAGCAGTTACTCCTCCGGCAACTACAAAAACATTCAGTACTTC CASSYSSGNYKNIQYF
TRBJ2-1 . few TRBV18 TGTGCCAGCTCACTCCTGACGATTGGGGGGGCGCAGAATGAGCAGTTCTTC CASSLLTIGGAQNEQFF
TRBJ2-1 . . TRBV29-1 TGCAGCGTTGTCTCCCAGGGTCCCTACAATGAGCAGTTCTTC CSVVSQGPYNEQFF
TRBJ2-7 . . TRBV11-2 TGTGCCAGCAGCCTGACCAGGGTACGGCCCGCCGCTTCCTACGAGCAGTACTTC CASSLTRVRPAASYEQYF
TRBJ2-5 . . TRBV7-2 TGTGCCAGCGCGGGACAGATCCAAGAGACCCAGTACTTC CASAGQIQETQYF
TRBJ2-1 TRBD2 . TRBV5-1 TGCGCCAGCAGCTTTAGCGGGAGGTCCGGTGAGCAGTTCTTC CASSFSGRSGEQFF
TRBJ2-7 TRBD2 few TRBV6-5 TGTGCCAGCTCGGGGGGTCTCTACGAGCAGTACTTC CASSGGLYEQYF
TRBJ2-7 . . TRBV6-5 TGTGCCAGCAGTCAGGCGCGCTACTCCTACGAGCAGTACTTC CASSQARYSYEQYF
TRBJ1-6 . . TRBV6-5 TGTGCCTACCGGGAAGGGGTCCATTCACCCCTCCACTTT CAYREGVHSPLHF
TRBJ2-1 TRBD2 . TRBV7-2 TGTGCCAGCAGCTTAGGGCCTAGCGGGCGTTACAATGAGCAGTTCTTC CASSLGPSGRYNEQFF
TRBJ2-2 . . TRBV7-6 TGTGCCAGCAGCCTCCAGGGCGATGGCACCGGGGAGCTGTTTTTT CASSLQGDGTGELFF
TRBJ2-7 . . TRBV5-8 TGTGCCAGCAGCTTGGAGACCCTTCTCCGCTTC CASSLETLLRF
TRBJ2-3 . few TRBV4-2 TGTGCCAGCAGCCAGGACGCGGGGACGGGGACAGATACGCAGTATTTT CASSQDAGTGTDTQYF
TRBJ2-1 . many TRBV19 TGTGCCAGTAGTGTGTACAATGAGCAGTTCTTC CASSVYNEQFF
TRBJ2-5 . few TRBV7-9 TGTGCCAGCAGATGGTTGGACCAAGAGACCCAGTACTTC CASRWLDQETQYF
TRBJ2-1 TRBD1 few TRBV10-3 TGTGCCATCAGTGGGGACAGGGAGCAGTTCTTC CAISGDREQFF
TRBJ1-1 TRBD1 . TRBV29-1 TGCAGCGTAGCGACAGGGATGAACACTGAAGCTTTCTTT CSVATGMNTEAFF
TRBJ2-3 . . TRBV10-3 TGTGCCATGCACCCTGGCGGGAACACAGATACGCAGTATTTT CAMHPGGNTDTQYF
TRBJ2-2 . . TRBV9 TGTGCCAGCAGCGTATTCCAATCTGGGGAGCTGTTTTTT CASSVFQSGELFF